Listed here are 20 T cell receptor beta chains from one sample, sequenced in a study of cytomegalovirus exposure and HLA in healthy donors. Researchers ran the PCR with 60 Vbeta and 13 Jbeta primers. This table comes from immunoSEQ multiplex PCR, and its TCRdb copy is limited to in-frame clones, with some not included. The sample consists of about 180,000 clones, 77% of them appearing once. The material sequenced was PBMCs. The origin of the receptors is a man aged 18 to 30 in good health and CMV-seronegative.

This clone has more than one count but fewer than ten. The V call is TRBV21-1, the J call TRBJ2-5; TRBD1 was called by the table and not checked on the DNA. TRBV21-1 is recorded as a pseudogene. The CDR3 runs 13 residues. The CDR3, as DNA: TGTGCCAGCAGCAAAGACAGGGGAGAGACCCAGTACTTC. As protein: CASSKDRGETQYF.

The chain carries TRBV5-6 and TRBJ2-7; tentatively, D is TRBD1 (6 bases). Trimming cost V 0 bases and J 12 bases, with 13 bases left between them. Germline V gives CDR1 SGHDT, CDR2 YYEEEE. CDR3 length equals 12 residues. The CDR3 nucleotides read TGTGCCAGCAGCTTGGCCGGTTGGGGGCCGTACTTC. It codes for CASSLAGWGPYF. The variable domain in full, completed from reference TRBV5-6 and TRBJ2-7, reads DAGVTQSPTHLIKTRGQQVTLRCSPKSGHDTVSWYQQALGQGPQFIFQYYEEEERQRGNFPDRFSGHQFPNYSSELNVNALLLGDSALYLCASSLAGWGPYFGPGTRLTVT.

The rearrangement uses TRBV30 and TRBJ2-7; D possibly corresponds to TRBD1 (5 bases). This CDR3 has 13 residues. The V gene's germline CDR1 is GTSNPN and CDR2 SVGIG (reference sequence). V was shortened by 0 bases and J by 7 bases, with 13 bases between the two germline ends. The CDR3 region has the DNA TGTGCCTGGAGTGTTGGGGCCGGGCGTGAGCAGTACTTC. As protein: CAWSVGAGREQYF.

The CDR3 sequence: CASSPDRSSYNEQFF. The CDR3, as DNA: TGTGCCAGCAGTCCGGACAGGAGCTCCTACAATGAGCAGTTCTTC. The chain links TRBV6-6 to TRBJ2-1, with 7 positions matching TRBD1. J lost 0 bases, V lost 5 bases, and 4 bases had no gene match. Germline values: CDR1 MNHNY, CDR2 SVGAGI (reference sequence). This CDR3 has 15 amino acids.

J is TRBJ2-3 and V is TRBV12-5; 10 nucleotides match TRBD1. The length of the CDR3 is 15 residues. Germline V gene data show CDR1 as LGHNT and CDR2 as FRNRAP. The V segment lost 6 bases and the J segment 2 bases; nucleotides outside the gene matches: 5. As DNA, the CDR3 is TGTGCTAGTGGGCCCGGGACAGGGGTCACAGATACGCAGTATTTT. The encoded protein is CASGPGTGVTDTQYF.

This chain uses TRBV7-8 with TRBJ2-7; D might be TRBD1 (6 bases). Trimming shortened V by 8 bases and J by 3 bases, and 17 bases separated the two germline ends. Germline V gene lookup returns CDR1 SGHVS and CDR2 FQNEAQ. CDR3 length: 14 amino acids. In DNA form, the CDR3 reads TGTGCCAGCTCCCAACAGGGCGGTATCTACGAGCAGTACTTC. It specifies CASSQQGGIYEQYF.

The DNA for the CDR3 is TGTGCCAGCTCACCGGGGGACAGGGGCTATGGCTACACCTTC. Protein sequence: CASSPGDRGYGYTF. This rearrangement joins TRBV18 to TRBJ1-2, with 10 bases matching TRBD1. The CDR3 spans 14 residues. The junction had 2 bases not matched to a gene; V was cut back by 3 bases and J by 4 bases. Germline assignment: CDR1 KGHSH and CDR2 LQKENI.

This clone has only a few counts. J is TRBJ1-2 and V is TRBV5-1; no definite D call. Looked up from germline, CDR1 is SGHRS and CDR2 is YFSETQ. The CDR3 spans 15 residues. Trimming removed 0 bases at V and 2 bases at J, with 11 bases between. CDR3 bases: TGCGCCAGCAGCTTGGATCAACCCGGGAACTATGGCTACACCTTC. It is translated as CASSLDQPGNYGYTF.

The chain couples TRBV5-5 to TRBJ2-7; TRBD2 might be the D (7 bases). V lost 4 bases and J 3 bases, leaving 17 bases between the germline ends. CDR3 size: 15 residues. CDR1 SGHKS and CDR2 YYEKEE come from the germline V gene (reference sequence). This chain's CDR3 is CASSRLPGGLYEQYF. The CDR3 DNA sequence: TGTGCCAGCAGCCGGCTCCCCGGGGGGCTCTACGAGCAGTACTTC.

This chain connects TRBV30 to TRBJ2-3, with D possibly matching TRBD2 (5 bases). Germline CDR1 and CDR2: GTSNPN and SVGIG (reference sequence). The length of the CDR3 is 13 residues. Trimming took off 2 bases at V and 6 bases at J, with 12 bases between the two ends. CDR3 sequence (DNA): TGTGCCTGGAGTCGGGGAGTTGTGGATACGCAGTATTTT. Its translation: CAWSRGVVDTQYF.

This clone was observed a handful of times. This chain connects TRBV5-1 to TRBJ1-3; D uncertain. The ends were cut back, 0 bases at V and 0 bases at J, with 10 bases in the middle. This CDR3 has 16 amino acids. Germline CDR1 is SGHRS and CDR2 is YFSETQ. The CDR3 region has the DNA TGCGCCAGCAGCTTGGACCACAGCAGCTCTGGAAACACCATATATTTT. This sequence encodes CASSLDHSSSGNTIYF.

The rearrangement uses TRBV10-3 and TRBJ2-2, with TRBD1 identical over 11 bases. This CDR3 is 20 amino acids long. V lost 3 bases to trimming and J lost 0 bases; unmatched junction nucleotides: 12. CDR1 and CDR2 from the germline V gene are ENHRY and SYGVKD. CDR3 sequence reads: CAISEGQGAPVVPNTGELFF. The CDR3 DNA reads TGTGCCATCAGTGAAGGACAGGGGGCGCCGGTGGTACCGAACACCGGGGAGCTGTTTTTT.

The gene calls are TRBV19 and TRBJ1-2; D gene unclear. Germline CDR1 and CDR2: LNHDA and SQIVND (reference sequence). CDR3 length equals 14 residues. Trimming removed 5 bases at V and 6 bases at J, with 16 bases between. The CDR3 bases are TGTGCCAGTAGTCGCCGAGCAGGCCACCATGGCTACACCTTC. This codes for CASSRRAGHHGYTF.

This clone was seen only a few times. This chain links TRBV29-1 with TRBJ2-7; 12 bases map to TRBD1. The CDR3 spans 15 residues. In germline, CDR1 is SQVTM, CDR2 ANQGSEA. V dropped 1 base and J dropped 7; count of bases not matched to a gene: 8. The DNA of the CDR3 is TGCAGCGTTGAAGGGGCCGGGACAGGGGGCAGAGAGCAGTACTTC. Amino acid sequence: CSVEGAGTGGREQYF.

This chain connects TRBV29-1 to TRBJ2-5, with 8 bases identical to TRBD1. The DNA end lines up better with TRBJ2-7; the J call may be wrong. The germline CDR1 and CDR2 sequences are SQVTM and ANQGSEA. There are 12 residues in the CDR3. CDR3 amino acids: CSVPGQAAEQYF. In nucleotides, the CDR3 is TGCAGCGTCCCGGGACAGGCGGCCGAGCAGTACTTC.

This clone was seen just once. The CDR3: CASSDGGRNIQYF. The CDR3 nucleotides read TGTGCCAGCAGTGACGGAGGGAGAAACATTCAGTACTTC. The chain joins TRBV6-1 to TRBJ2-4; TRBD2 might be the D (6 bases). This CDR3 is 13 amino acids long. Germline loops: CDR1 MNHNS, CDR2 SASEGT. The V gene lost 3 bases and the J gene lost 6 bases, with 9 bases spanning the gap.

The rearrangement uses TRBV10-3 and TRBJ2-3; 11 bases agree with TRBD2. V lost 6 bases and J lost 6; bases outside the gene matches: 11. The CDR3 contains 16 residues. Germline V CDR1 and CDR2: ENHRY, SYGVKD. CDR3: CAIRGLTSGVGDTQYF. Written as DNA, the CDR3 is TGTGCCATCAGGGGGTTGACTAGCGGGGTGGGGGATACGCAGTATTTT.

This sequence joins TRBV7-9 and TRBJ2-7, with 8 bases that match TRBD1. This CDR3 has 14 residues. Trimming removed 3 bases from V and 2 bases from J; junction bases left unmatched: 3. In germline, CDR1 is SEHNR, CDR2 FQNEAQ (reference sequence). DNA for the CDR3: TGTGCCAGCAGCTTTCCGACAGGGGCCTACGAGCAGTACTTC. Protein sequence: CASSFPTGAYEQYF.

The genes are TRBV4-3 and TRBJ2-3; D gene ambiguous. Between the trimmed V and J ends, which lost 3 bases and 4 bases, there was a span of 11 bases. The CDR3 is 14 amino acids. The germline CDR1 and CDR2 sequences are LGHNA and YSLEER. The CDR3 DNA reads TGCGCCAGCAGCCAGGGTAGAGGCGCAGATACGCAGTATTTT. As protein: CASSQGRGADTQYF.

The chain carries TRBV5-4 and TRBJ1-2; D possibly corresponds to TRBD1 (6 bases). Per germline, CDR1 SGHNT and CDR2 YYREEE (reference sequence). This CDR3 has 14 residues. Trimming left V 2 bases short and J 4 bases short, with 12 bases between. The CDR3 DNA reads as TGTGCCAGCAGCTTTCTGGGGGCGTTCTATGGCTACACCTTC. It codes for CASSFLGAFYGYTF. The entire variable domain, with the rest obtained from reference TRBV5-4 and TRBJ1-2, is as follows: ETGVTQSPTHLIKTRGQQVTLRCSSQSGHNTVSWYQQALGQGPQFIFQYYREEENGRGNFPPRFSGLQFPNYSSELNVNALELDDSALYLCASSFLGAFYGYTFGSGTRLTVV.